This TCR beta chain was sequenced during a study of T cells in Graves' hyperthyroidism and ophthalmopathy. Template material for amplifying TCR beta CDR3 regions consisted of RNA transcripts. In the first-round RT-PCR of the TCR CDR3, the HTBI primer set was used. MiXCR, applied by TCRdb to the multiplex PCR reads, yields one record per CDR3 protein. The sample carries approximately 330,000 distinct CDR3 sequences, roughly a fifth recorded once. This clonotype appeared many times. CDR3 length equals 15 residues. The germline V gene encodes CDR1 MDHEN and CDR2 SYDVKM. V trimming: 3 bases; J trimming: 3 bases; junction bases outside the gene matches: 6.

This chain connects TRBV28 to TRBJ1-2; 8 nucleotides match TRBD1. The receptor was isolated from a woman aged 45-60 years with Graves' hyperthyroidism. Sequencing used blood. Written as DNA, the CDR3 is TGTGCCAGCAGTTTCCCCGACAGGGGACACTATGGCTACACCTTC. Protein: CASSFPDRGHYGYTF.